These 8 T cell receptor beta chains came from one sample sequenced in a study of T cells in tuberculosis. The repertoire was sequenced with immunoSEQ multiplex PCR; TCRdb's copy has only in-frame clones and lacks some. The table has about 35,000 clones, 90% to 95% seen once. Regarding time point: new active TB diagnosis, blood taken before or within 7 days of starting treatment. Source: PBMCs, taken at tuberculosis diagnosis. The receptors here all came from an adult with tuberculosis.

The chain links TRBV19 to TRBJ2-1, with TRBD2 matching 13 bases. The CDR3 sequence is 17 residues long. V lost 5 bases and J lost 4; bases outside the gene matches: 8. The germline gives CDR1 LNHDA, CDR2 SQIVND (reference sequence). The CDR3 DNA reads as TGTGCCAGTAGTGTAAGACTAGCGGGGGGCGGGTACAATGAGCAGTTCTTC. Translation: CASSVRLAGGGYNEQFF.

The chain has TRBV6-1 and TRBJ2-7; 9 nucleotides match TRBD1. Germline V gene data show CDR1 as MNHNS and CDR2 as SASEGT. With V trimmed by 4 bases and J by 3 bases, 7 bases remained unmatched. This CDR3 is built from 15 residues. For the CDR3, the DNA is TGTGCCAGCAGTGGTCCGGGACAGGGACACTACGAGCAGTACTTC. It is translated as CASSGPGQGHYEQYF.

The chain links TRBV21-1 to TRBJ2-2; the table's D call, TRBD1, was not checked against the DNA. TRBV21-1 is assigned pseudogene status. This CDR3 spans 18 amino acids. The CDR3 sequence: CASSNTAPRDMNTGELFF. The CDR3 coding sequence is TGTGCCAGCAGCAATACGGCCCCCCGGGACATGAACACCGGGGAGCTGTTTTTT.

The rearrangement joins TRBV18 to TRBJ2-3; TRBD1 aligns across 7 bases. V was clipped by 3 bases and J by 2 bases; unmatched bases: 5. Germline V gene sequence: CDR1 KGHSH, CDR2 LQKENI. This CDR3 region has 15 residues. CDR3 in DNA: TGTGCCAGCTCACCGGGACAGCTATACACAGATACGCAGTATTTT. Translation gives CASSPGQLYTDTQYF.

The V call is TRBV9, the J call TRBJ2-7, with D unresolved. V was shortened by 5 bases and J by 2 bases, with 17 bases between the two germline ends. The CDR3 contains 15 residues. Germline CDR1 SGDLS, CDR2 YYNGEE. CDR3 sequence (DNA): TGTGCCAGCAGTGCCGACCTAGGTTGGGCCTACGAGCAGTACTTC. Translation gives CASSADLGWAYEQYF.

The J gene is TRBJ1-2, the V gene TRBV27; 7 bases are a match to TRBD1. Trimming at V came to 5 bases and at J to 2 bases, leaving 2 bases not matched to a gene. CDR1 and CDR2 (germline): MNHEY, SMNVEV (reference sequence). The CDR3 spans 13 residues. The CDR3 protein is CASSPTGNYGYTF. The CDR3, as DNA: TGTGCCAGCAGTCCGACAGGGAACTATGGCTACACCTTC.

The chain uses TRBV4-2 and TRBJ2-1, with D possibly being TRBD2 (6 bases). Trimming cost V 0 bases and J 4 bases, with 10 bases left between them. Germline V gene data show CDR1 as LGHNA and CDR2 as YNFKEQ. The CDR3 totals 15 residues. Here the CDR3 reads CASSQDTGGYNEQFF. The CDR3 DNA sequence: TGTGCCAGCAGCCAAGATACTGGGGGGTACAATGAGCAGTTCTTC.

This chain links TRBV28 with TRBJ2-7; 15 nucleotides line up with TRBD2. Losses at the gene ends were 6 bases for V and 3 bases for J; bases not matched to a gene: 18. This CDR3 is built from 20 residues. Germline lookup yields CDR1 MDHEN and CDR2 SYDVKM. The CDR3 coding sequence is TGTGCCAGCAGCCCAGGCCGCGGTGGACTAGCGGGAGGGTCTGTCTACGAGCAGTACTTC. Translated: CASSPGRGGLAGGSVYEQYF.